Presented here are 9 T cell receptor beta chains from one specimen sequenced in a study of CXCR3-negative and CXCR3-positive naive CD8 T cells. Study findings and constraints: Against CXCR3-negative naive cells, CXCR3-positive naive cells showed more hydrophobic TRB CDR3s.

The libraries of TRB cDNA were constructed through 5' RACE using UMI labels. After re-calling the 5' RACE reads, TCRdb lists one entry per CDR3 protein, DNA absent. This specimen shows 60,000 to 65,000 distinct CDR3 sequences; the ten leading clones hold around 5%. No cognate antigen is known for these TCRs. Sequencing was done on a sample of naive CXCR3+ CD8+ T cells from blood. Sample subset: CD45RO-CCR7+CD27+CD95- naive CD8+ T cells expressing CXCR3 (TNR3+). The receptors derive from a human donor in good health. Some clones in this sample may be carry-over from other donors' samples.

The chain couples TRBV20-1 to TRBJ1-1; TCRdb selects TRBD1, and the lack of DNA leaves this call unchecked. CDR3 length equals 12 residues. Per the germline V gene, CDR1 is DFQATT and CDR2 is SNEGSKA (reference sequence). CDR3: CSAEQENTEAFF.

This chain links TRBV7-9 with TRBJ1-1; absent DNA, TCRdb's TRBD1 call cannot be checked. Germline values: CDR1 SEHNR, CDR2 FQNEAQ (reference sequence). The CDR3 runs 11 residues. CDR3 residues: CASRSQGGAFF.

The chain has TRBV15 and TRBJ1-2; there is no DNA to check the TCRdb D call of TRBD1. The V gene's germline CDR1 is LNHNV and CDR2 YYDKDF (reference sequence). CDR3 length: 13 residues. This chain's CDR3 is CATSKGQYYGYTF.

The chain joins TRBV29-1 to TRBJ2-5; TCRdb names TRBD2, which stays unverified in the absence of DNA. From germline, CDR1 is SQVTM and CDR2 ANQGSEA. The CDR3 extends over 16 amino acids. CDR3 loop: CSATGLAGGLQETQYF.

CDR3 sequence reads: CASSNTGFGNYGYTF. The J gene is TRBJ1-2, the V gene TRBV6-1; TCRdb designates TRBD1, a call that cannot be tested without DNA. CDR3 length: 15 residues. CDR1 and CDR2 from the germline V gene are MNHNS and SASEGT.

The chain combines TRBV7-9 with TRBJ2-7; TCRdb's D gene call, TRBD1, goes unchecked for lack of DNA. From germline, CDR1 is SEHNR and CDR2 FQNEAQ (reference sequence). CDR3 size: 14 residues. The CDR3 sequence: CASSPGRGRAEQYF.

The chain couples TRBV15 to TRBJ2-7. The CDR3 length is 13 residues. Germline assignment: CDR1 LNHNV and CDR2 YYDKDF (reference sequence). The chain's CDR3 is CATSRVTNGEQYF.

V usage is TRBV15 and J usage is TRBJ2-2. The germline V gene has CDR1 LNHNV and CDR2 YYDKDF (reference sequence). This CDR3 comprises 14 residues. CDR3 sequence reads: CATSVTLNTGELFF.

The chain is built from TRBV29-1 and TRBJ2-7; without DNA, the TCRdb call of TRBD2 cannot be checked. Looked up from germline, CDR1 is SQVTM and CDR2 is ANQGSEA. The CDR3 runs to 13 residues. CDR3 region: CSALSGVSYEQYF.